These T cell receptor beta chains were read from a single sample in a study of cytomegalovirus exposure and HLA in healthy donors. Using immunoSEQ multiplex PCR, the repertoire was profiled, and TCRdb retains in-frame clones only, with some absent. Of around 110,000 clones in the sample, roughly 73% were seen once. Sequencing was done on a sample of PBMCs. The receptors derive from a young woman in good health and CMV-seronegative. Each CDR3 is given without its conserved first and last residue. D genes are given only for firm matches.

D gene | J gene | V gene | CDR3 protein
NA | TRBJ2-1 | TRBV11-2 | ASSFLSSSGLSYNEQF
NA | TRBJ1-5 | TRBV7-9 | ASSLGGPNQPQH
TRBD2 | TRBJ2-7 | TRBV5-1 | ASSVTSGDSYEQY
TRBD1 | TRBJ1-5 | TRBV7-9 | ASSRDRADQPQH
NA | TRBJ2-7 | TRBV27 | ASSSGTSAYEQY
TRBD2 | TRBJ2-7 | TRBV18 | ASSPRLAAYEQY
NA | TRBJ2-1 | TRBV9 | ASSTHSNNEQF
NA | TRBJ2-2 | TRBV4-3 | ASSAVLSTLARELF
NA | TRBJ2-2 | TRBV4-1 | ASSPTLTGELF
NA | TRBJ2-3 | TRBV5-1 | ASSLWTSDTQY
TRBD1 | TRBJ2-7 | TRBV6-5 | ASRPSGTGVHEQY
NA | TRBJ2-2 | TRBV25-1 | ASSESGRDTGELF
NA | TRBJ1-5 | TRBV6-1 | ASSSNQPQH
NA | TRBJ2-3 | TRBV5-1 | ASTLAGTDTQY
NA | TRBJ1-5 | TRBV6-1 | ASSETFNQPQH
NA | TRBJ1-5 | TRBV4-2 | ASSQVLGSNQPQH
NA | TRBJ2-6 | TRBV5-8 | ASSFSPGAGANVLT
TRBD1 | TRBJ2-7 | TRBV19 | ASSSRQGGHEQY
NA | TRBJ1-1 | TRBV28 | ASSLSTHIRTMNTEAF
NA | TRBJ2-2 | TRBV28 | ASSFQGNTGELF
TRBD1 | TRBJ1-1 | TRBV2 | ASSDPPTGVREAF